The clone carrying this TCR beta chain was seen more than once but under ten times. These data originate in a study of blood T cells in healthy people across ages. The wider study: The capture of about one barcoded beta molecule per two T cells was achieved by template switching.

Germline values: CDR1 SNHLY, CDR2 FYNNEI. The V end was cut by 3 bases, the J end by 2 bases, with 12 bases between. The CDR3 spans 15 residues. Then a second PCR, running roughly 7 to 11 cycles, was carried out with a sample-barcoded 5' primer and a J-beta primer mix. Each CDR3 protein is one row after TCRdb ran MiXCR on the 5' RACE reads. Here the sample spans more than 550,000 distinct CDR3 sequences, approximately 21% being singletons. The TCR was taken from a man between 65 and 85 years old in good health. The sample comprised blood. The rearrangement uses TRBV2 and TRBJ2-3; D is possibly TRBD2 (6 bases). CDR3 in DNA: TGTGCCAGCAGTGAGAGGGACTTCTCCACAGATACGCAGTATTTT. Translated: CASSERDFSTDTQYF.